This T cell receptor beta chain was recovered during a study of identical twins. Germline V lookup: CDR1 SQVTM, CDR2 ANQGSEA. CDR3 size: 14 residues. The germline V and J ends were trimmed by 2 bases and 2 bases, with 12 bases remaining between them. Worth noting for this clonotype: As yet, its antigen is unknown.

TCRdb re-analysed the 5' RACE reads in MiXCR, keeping a single row per CDR3 protein. The sample has about 520,000 distinct CDR3 sequences, around 20% seen once; the top ten hold approximately 0.95%. Study-level findings and limits: Findings came from cross-sectional statistics, without long-term follow-up of donors.

These data were likewise used in another study, on T cells expressing NK-cell markers. This second study notes: Investigators obtained TCR beta repertoires from sorted CD3+CD56+NKG2C+, CD3+CD56+NKG2C- and CD3+CD56-NKG2C+ T cells.

The chain links TRBV29-1 to TRBJ1-1, with D perhaps matching TRBD1 (5 bases). The sample taken for sequencing was CD4+ T cells sorted from blood. The receptor comes from a woman under 30 in good health. DNA for the CDR3: TGCAGCGTTGAACTGGGGACGATAAACACTGAAGCTTTCTTT. Its protein is CSVELGTINTEAFF.